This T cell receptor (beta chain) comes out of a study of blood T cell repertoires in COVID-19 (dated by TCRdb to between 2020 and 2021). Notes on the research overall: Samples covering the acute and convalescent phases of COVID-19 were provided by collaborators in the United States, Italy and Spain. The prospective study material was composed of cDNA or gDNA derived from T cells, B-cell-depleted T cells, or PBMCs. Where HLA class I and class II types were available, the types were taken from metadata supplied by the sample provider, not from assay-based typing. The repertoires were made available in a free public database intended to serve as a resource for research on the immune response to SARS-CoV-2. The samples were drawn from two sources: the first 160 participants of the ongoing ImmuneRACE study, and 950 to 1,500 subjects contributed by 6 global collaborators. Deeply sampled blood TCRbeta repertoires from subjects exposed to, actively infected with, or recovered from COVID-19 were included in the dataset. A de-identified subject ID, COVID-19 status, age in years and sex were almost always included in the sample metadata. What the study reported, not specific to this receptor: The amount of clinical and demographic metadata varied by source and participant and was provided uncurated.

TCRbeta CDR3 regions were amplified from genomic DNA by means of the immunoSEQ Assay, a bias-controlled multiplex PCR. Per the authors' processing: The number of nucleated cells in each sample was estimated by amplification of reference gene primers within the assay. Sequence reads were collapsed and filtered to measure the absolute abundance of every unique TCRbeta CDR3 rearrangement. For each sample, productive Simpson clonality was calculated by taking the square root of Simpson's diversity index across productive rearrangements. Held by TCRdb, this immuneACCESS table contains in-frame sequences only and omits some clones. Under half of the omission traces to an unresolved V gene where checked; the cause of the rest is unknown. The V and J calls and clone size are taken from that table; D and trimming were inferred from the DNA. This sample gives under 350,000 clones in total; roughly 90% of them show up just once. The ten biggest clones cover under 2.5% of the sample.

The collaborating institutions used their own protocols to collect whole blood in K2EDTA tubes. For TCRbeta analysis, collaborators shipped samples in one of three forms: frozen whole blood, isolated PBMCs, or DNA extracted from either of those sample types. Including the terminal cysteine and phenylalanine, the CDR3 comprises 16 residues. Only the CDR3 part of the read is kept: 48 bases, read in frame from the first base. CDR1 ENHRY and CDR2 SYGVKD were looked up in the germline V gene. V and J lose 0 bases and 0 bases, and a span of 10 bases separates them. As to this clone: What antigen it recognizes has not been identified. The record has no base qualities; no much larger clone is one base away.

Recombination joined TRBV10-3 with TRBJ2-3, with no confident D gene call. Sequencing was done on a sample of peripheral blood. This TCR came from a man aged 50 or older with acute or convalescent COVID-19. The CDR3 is CAISESVAVSTDTQYF. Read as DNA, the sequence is TGTGCCATCAGTGAGTCGGTGGCGGTTAGCACAGATACGCAGTATTTT.